A selection of T cell receptor beta chains follows, all from one sample in a study of T cell responses to AZD1222 COVID-19 vaccine. Sequencing used immunoSEQ multiplex PCR; TCRdb keeps in-frame clones, though not all of them. The table lists 86,000 or so clones, around nine tenths of them singletons. The source was peripheral blood, collected on day 0 of MenACWY control vaccination. The receptors shown here come from an adult in good health. Each CDR3 is given with its conserved first and last residue. A D gene is named only where the DNA matches it firmly. Only some rows state a clone size, as once, few, many or a class for expanded clones.

J | size | V | D | DNA | CDR3
TRBJ2-1 | once | TRBV30 | NA | TGTGCCTGGACTAGAGGACTAGGGGGTAACAATGAGCAGTTCTTC | CAWTRGLGGNNEQFF
TRBJ2-1 | once | TRBV6-5 | TRBD2 | TGTGCCAGCAGACCAGGACTAGCGGGGAACAATGAGCAGTTCTTC | CASRPGLAGNNEQFF
TRBJ2-7 | NA | TRBV6-5 | NA | TGTGCCAGCAGCGCCGTAAGCAGATACGAGCAGTACTTC | CASSAVSRYEQYF
TRBJ1-1 | few | TRBV19 | TRBD1 | TGTGCCAGTAGTAAACAGGGGAGGGACACTGAAGCTTTCTTT | CASSKQGRDTEAFF
TRBJ2-1 | NA | TRBV12-3/TRBV12-4 | TRBD1 | TGTGCCAGCGCTCCGGGACAGAAGCAGTTCTTC | CASAPGQKQFF
TRBJ1-2 | NA | TRBV30 | NA | TGTGCCTGGAGTGCGGGGATGGGTGGCTACACCTTC | CAWSAGMGGYTF
TRBJ2-1 | NA | TRBV9 | NA | TGTGCCAGCAGCGTAGCTGGCTCGCCTTTCTCCTACAATGAGCAGTTCTTC | CASSVAGSPFSYNEQFF
TRBJ2-1 | NA | TRBV5-6 | NA | TGTGCCAGCAGCCGCTTTGAGGCCTGGCATGAGCAGTTCTTC | CASSRFEAWHEQFF
TRBJ2-1 | NA | TRBV28 | NA | TGTGCCAGCAGTTACCGGTACAATGAGCAGTTCTTC | CASSYRYNEQFF
TRBJ1-2 | NA | TRBV11-2 | TRBD1 | TGTGCCAGCAGCTTAACGGGAGCGACAGGGGGCTTTGGCTACACCTTC | CASSLTGATGGFGYTF
TRBJ2-1 | NA | TRBV25-1 | NA | TGTGCCAGCAGTGATCTTACAGCCCCCCCCAATGAGCAGTTCTTC | CASSDLTAPPNEQFF
TRBJ1-2 | NA | TRBV15 | NA | TGTGCCACCAGCAGATCTTTTGGACAGAACTATGGCTACACCTTC | CATSRSFGQNYGYTF
TRBJ1-3 | NA | TRBV4-3 | NA | TGCGCCAGCAGCCAAGATTCTGTTCCCGGAGACACCATATATTTT | CASSQDSVPGDTIYF
TRBJ1-1 | NA | TRBV29-1 | NA | TGCAGCGTTGAACAGGCGAACACTGAAGCTTTCTTT | CSVEQANTEAFF
TRBJ2-3 | NA | TRBV19 | NA | TGTGCCAGTAGTGTGGGAACGGGAGTGGGCACAGATACGCAGTATTTT | CASSVGTGVGTDTQYF
TRBJ1-5 | NA | TRBV28 | TRBD1 | TGTGCCAGCAGTCCTCCCGCAGGGGGCATGGGTCAGCCCCAGCATTTT | CASSPPAGGMGQPQHF
TRBJ2-5 | NA | TRBV28 | NA | TGTGCCAGCAGTTTGTTGAGAGGGGGAGGAGAGACCCAGTACTTC | CASSLLRGGGETQYF
TRBJ1-3 | few | TRBV7-9 | TRBD1 | TGTGCCAGCAGCTTTCAGGGGGCATCTGGAAACACCATATATTTT | CASSFQGASGNTIYF
TRBJ1-2 | NA | TRBV14 | TRBD1 | TGTGCCAGCAGCTTGGGACAGAGCTATGGCTACACCTTC | CASSLGQSYGYTF
TRBJ2-1 | once | TRBV4-2 | NA | TGTGCCAGCAGGGGGGCGGGCTACAATGAGCAGTTCTTC | CASRGAGYNEQFF